This entry concerns a single TCR beta chain. The CDR3 extends over 11 amino acids. Germline CDR1 MNHEY, CDR2 SVGEGT. V lost 5 bases to trimming and J lost 13 bases; unmatched junction nucleotides: 8. These data are taken from a study of blood T cell repertoires in COVID-19. Turning to the study itself: Material from acute and convalescent COVID-19 was sourced from the United States, Italy and Spain.

Measured with immunoSEQ multiplex PCR; TCRdb has only the in-frame clones, and not every one. Here the sample spans a few hundred thousand clones, roughly 90% being singletons. Two consecutive negative NP/OP PCR tests, clearance, or resolved symptoms defined Cohort 3 recovery. This TCR came from a woman between 25 and 40 years old who had recovered from COVID-19. The gene calls are TRBV6-2 or TRBV6-3 and TRBJ2-7; 7 nucleotides line up with TRBD2. The sequencing sample was made of PBMCs or T cells enriched from blood (not recorded which). The CDR3 reads CASSGWAGDYF. As DNA, the CDR3 is TGTGCCAGCAGTGGCTGGGCGGGGGATTACTTC.